Following are 22 T cell receptor beta chains from one sample sequenced in a study of blood T cells in healthy people across ages (dated by TCRdb to the mid-2010s). Receptor libraries were prepared by 5' RACE. The data were produced on an Illumina HiSeq 2500. A second PCR of roughly 6 to 11 cycles was performed with a sample-barcoded 5' primer and a J-beta primer mix. Using fastp at Q25 and MiXCR, TCRdb reprocessed the public reads and kept productive beta chains. Merged by CDR3 protein, the rows form single entries marked with the most common genes and DNA. The sample profile shows more than 650,000 distinct CDR3 sequences; about 48% of them were found once. The ten largest clones represent around 40% of the sample. The sample was blood. The receptors here all came from an elderly man in good health.

This rearrangement joins TRBV29-1 to TRBJ1-1; 7 positions match TRBD1. This CDR3 comprises 14 residues. CDR1 and CDR2 (germline): SQVTM, ANQGSEA. J was trimmed by 5 bases and V by 5 bases; bases with no gene match: 11. Here the CDR3 reads CSVRPDRATTEAFF. The CDR3 DNA reads as TGCAGCGTTCGTCCCGACAGGGCCACTACTGAAGCTTTCTTT.

The gene calls are TRBV11-3 and TRBJ1-1; D is uncertain. Trimming removed 0 bases at V and 5 bases at J, with 4 bases between. CDR1 and CDR2 from the germline V gene are SGHNT and YENEEA. The CDR3 has 12 residues. This CDR3 is CASSLDGTEAFF. Here the CDR3 DNA reads TGTGCCAGCAGCTTAGATGGAACTGAAGCTTTCTTT. The full variable domain, completed using reference TRBV11-3 and TRBJ1-1, is EAGVVQSPRYKIIEKKQPVAFWCNPISGHNTLYWYLQNLGQGPELLIRYENEEAVDDSQLPKDRFSAERLKGVDSTLKIQPAELGDSAVYLCASSLDGTEAFFGQGTRLTVV.

V gene TRBV28 combines with J gene TRBJ1-5; D is ambiguous. Germline V gives CDR1 MDHEN, CDR2 SYDVKM. The CDR3 has 15 residues. V lost 3 bases and J 0 bases, leaving 9 bases between the germline ends. In DNA form, the CDR3 reads TGTGCCAGCAGTTTTGCCCTGGGTAGCAATCAGCCCCAGCATTTT. Translating gives CASSFALGSNQPQHF.

This clonotype has just a few counts. The chain links TRBV24-1 to TRBJ2-3; 7 bases are shared with TRBD1. The ends lost 5 bases at V and 3 bases at J; junction bases unmatched: 13. The CDR3 has 17 residues. The germline V gene encodes CDR1 KGHDR and CDR2 SFDVKD. The DNA for the CDR3 is TGTGCCACCAGTGGCCTAACCCGGGACAGTACTACAGATACGCAGTATTTT. It is translated as CATSGLTRDSTTDTQYF.

V and J are TRBV30 and TRBJ2-7; D not resolved. The CDR3 length is 13 residues. Per the germline V gene, CDR1 is GTSNPN and CDR2 is SVGIG (reference sequence). Trimming left V 5 bases short and J 4 bases short, with 15 bases between. In nucleotides, the CDR3 is TGTGCCTGGTTACACACTTCGGATTACGAGCAGTACTTC. This encodes CAWLHTSDYEQYF.

This sequence joins TRBV29-1 and TRBJ2-3, with TRBD2 matching over 7 bases. This CDR3 comprises 16 residues. Germline lookup yields CDR1 SQVTM and CDR2 ANQGSEA. With 4 bases clipped from V and 1 base from J, the junction kept 11 bases outside the gene matches. The CDR3 nucleotides are TGCAGCGTTGCGGGGCAGGGAGGGATGGGCACAGATACGCAGTATTTT. It translates to CSVAGQGGMGTDTQYF.

The chain couples TRBV11-2 to TRBJ2-3; no firm D call. Deletions cut 0 bases from V and 14 bases from J, with 12 bases between. Germline V gene sequence: CDR1 SGHAT, CDR2 FQNNGV. CDR3 length equals 12 residues. The CDR3 nucleotides read TGTGCCAGCAGCTTAGATACCAGATACGCGTATTTT. This translates into CASSLDTRYAYF.

This clonotype was seen a single time. The junction shows a germline mismatch at one end, possibly a read error. The genes are TRBV7-2 and TRBJ2-1; 9 bases match TRBD2. Judging by the DNA end, TRBJ2-7 fits better; the J call may be wrong. The CDR3 spans 16 residues. Germline V gene lookup returns CDR1 SGHTA and CDR2 FQGNSA. This chain's CDR3 is CASGLSSGSSYNEQYF. CDR3 DNA: TGTGCCAGCGGCTTGAGTAGCGGGAGCTCCTACAATGAGCAGTACTTC.

The chain carries TRBV29-1 and TRBJ1-1; 7 bases match TRBD1. The V gene's germline CDR1 is SQVTM and CDR2 ANQGSEA. V was pared by 5 bases and J by 5 bases, with 8 bases of the junction left unmatched. The CDR3 has 13 residues. CDR3 protein: CSVTTGAVTEAFF. The CDR3 DNA follows: TGCAGCGTTACTACAGGGGCGGTAACTGAAGCTTTCTTT.

This rearrangement joins TRBV20-1 to TRBJ1-2, with 9 bases fitting TRBD1. This CDR3 region has 13 residues. In germline, CDR1 is DFQATT, CDR2 SNEGSKA (reference sequence). Trimming at V came to 6 bases and at J to 5 bases, leaving 7 bases not matched to a gene. In nucleotides, the CDR3 is TGCAGTGCCGCCGGGACAGGGAAATATGGCTACACCTTC. This translates into CSAAGTGKYGYTF.

This clonotype showed up just a few times. J is TRBJ2-7 and V is TRBV6-1, with TRBD2 matching 11 bases. This CDR3 comprises 14 residues. CDR1 MNHNS and CDR2 SASEGT come from the germline V gene. The ends lost 4 bases at V and 3 bases at J; junction bases unmatched: 2. The CDR3: CASSGTSGFYEQYF. The CDR3 bases are TGTGCCAGCAGTGGGACTAGCGGGTTCTACGAGCAGTACTTC.

This clonotype was seen a single time. This chain connects TRBV9 to TRBJ2-4; possibly TRBD1 or TRBD2 for D (5 bases each). The CDR3 is 15 residues long. V lost 3 bases and J 13 bases, leaving 23 bases between the germline ends. Germline CDR1 is SGDLS and CDR2 is YYNGEE. The CDR3 spells CASSAVGDLLGEQYF. The CDR3 DNA is TGTGCCAGCAGCGCTGTAGGGGACCTCTTGGGGGAGCAGTACTTC.

The chain carries TRBV12-3 or TRBV12-4 and TRBJ1-2; D is possibly TRBD1 (5 bases). V was clipped by 4 bases and J by 4 bases, with 13 bases between them. The CDR3 length is 14 residues. The CDR3 region has the DNA TGTGCCAGCAGTTCGGGGATGGGGGTCTATGGCTACACCTTC. It yields the protein CASSSGMGVYGYTF.

In DNA form, the CDR3 reads TGTGCCAGCAGCCAGGGCCGTTCCTACGAGCAGTACTTC. This gives the protein CASSQGRSYEQYF. The gene calls are TRBV3-1 and TRBJ2-7, with D unresolved. Per the germline V gene, CDR1 is LGHDT and CDR2 is YNNKEL (reference sequence). V lost 3 bases, J lost 1 base, and 7 bases lay in between. The CDR3 is 13 residues long.

This chain joins TRBV6-1 and TRBJ2-5; 12 nucleotides agree with TRBD1. The CDR3 is made up of 15 amino acids. Germline V gene data show CDR1 as MNHNS and CDR2 as SASEGT. J gave up 11 bases and V 7 bases, and 14 bases lay outside the gene matches. CDR3 region: CASKPGTGGRNEQYF. CDR3 nucleotides: TGTGCCAGCAAACCCGGGACAGGGGGCAGGAATGAGCAGTACTTC.

V gene TRBV24-1 combines with J gene TRBJ2-1, with 7 nucleotides matching TRBD2. Germline V gives CDR1 KGHDR, CDR2 SFDVKD. The CDR3 spans 15 residues. Germline trimming cut 2 bases from V and 8 bases from J; bases unmatched to any gene: 8. This CDR3 is CATSDYGGSRYEQFF. CDR3 DNA: TGTGCCACCAGTGATTATGGCGGGAGCAGATATGAGCAGTTCTTC.

This clonotype was counted only a few times. This chain uses TRBV6-6 with TRBJ1-1; no clear D gene. This CDR3 region has 10 residues. The germline V gene encodes CDR1 MNHNY and CDR2 SVGAGI (reference sequence). Trimming took off 0 bases at V and 10 bases at J, with 3 bases between the two ends. As DNA, the CDR3 is TGTGCCAGCAGTTACTCGGGAGCTTTCTTT. This sequence encodes CASSYSGAFF.

A few counts support this clonotype. The rearrangement uses TRBV12-3 or TRBV12-4 and TRBJ2-1, with 7 bases aligning to TRBD2. Germline trimming cut 4 bases from V and 1 base from J; bases unmatched to any gene: 4. CDR3 length equals 15 residues. CDR3 in DNA: TGTGCCAGCAGTTCCCTCGGGGGGTCCTACAATGAGCAGTTCTTC. Translating it yields CASSSLGGSYNEQFF.

The CDR3 DNA follows: TGTGCCAGTAGCCGAGGGGTCGGTAATGAAAAACTGTTTTTT. Its protein product is CASSRGVGNEKLFF. This chain links TRBV19 with TRBJ1-4, with D tentatively TRBD1 (5 bases). Germline V CDR1 and CDR2: LNHDA, SQIVND (reference sequence). Deletions cut 6 bases from V and 4 bases from J, with 12 bases between. CDR3 length: 14 residues.

This chain joins TRBV24-1 and TRBJ2-1; 10 bases fit TRBD1. The germline gives CDR1 KGHDR, CDR2 SFDVKD. There are 14 residues in the CDR3. Unmatched junction bases numbered 9, after V lost 5 bases and J lost 12 bases. CDR3 in DNA: TGTGCCACCAGTGCCCATTCCGGGGACAGGGGGCAGTTCTTC. Amino acids: CATSAHSGDRGQFF.

This rearrangement joins TRBV4-2 to TRBJ2-3; 10 bases agree with TRBD1. CDR1 is LGHNA and CDR2 is YNFKEQ in the germline V gene. V lost 5 bases, J lost 2 bases, and 7 bases stayed unmatched. The CDR3 sequence is 16 residues long. The DNA of the CDR3 is TGTGCCAGCAGCTCCGGGACAGGGGCCATCACAGATACGCAGTATTTT. The encoded protein is CASSSGTGAITDTQYF.

V is TRBV27 and J is TRBJ2-3; 11 positions agree with TRBD2. With V trimmed by 7 bases and J by 5 bases, 8 bases remained unmatched. CDR3 size: 15 residues. Germline V gives CDR1 MNHEY, CDR2 SMNVEV (reference sequence). The CDR3 DNA reads as TGTGCCAGCACCATTAGCGGGAGGGACGGAGATACGCAGTATTTT. This translates into CASTISGRDGDTQYF.